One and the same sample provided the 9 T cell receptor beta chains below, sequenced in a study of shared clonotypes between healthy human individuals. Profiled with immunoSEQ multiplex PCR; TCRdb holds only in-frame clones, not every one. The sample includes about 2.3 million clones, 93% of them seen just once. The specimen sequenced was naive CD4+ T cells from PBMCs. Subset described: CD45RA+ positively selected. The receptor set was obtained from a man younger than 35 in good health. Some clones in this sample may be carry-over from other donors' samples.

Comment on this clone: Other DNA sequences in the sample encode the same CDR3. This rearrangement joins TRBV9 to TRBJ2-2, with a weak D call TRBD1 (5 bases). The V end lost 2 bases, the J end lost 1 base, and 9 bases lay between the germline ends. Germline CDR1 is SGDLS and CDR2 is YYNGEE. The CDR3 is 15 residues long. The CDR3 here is CASSVAGRNTGELFF. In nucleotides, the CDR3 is TGTGCCAGCAGCGTGGCAGGGCGGAACACCGGGGAGCTGTTTTTT.

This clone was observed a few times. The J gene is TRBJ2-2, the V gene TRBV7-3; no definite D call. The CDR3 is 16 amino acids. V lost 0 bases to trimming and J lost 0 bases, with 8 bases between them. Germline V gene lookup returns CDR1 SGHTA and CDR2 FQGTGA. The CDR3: CASSLTAGSNTGELFF. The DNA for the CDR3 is TGTGCCAGCAGCTTAACAGCAGGATCGAACACCGGGGAGCTGTTTTTT.

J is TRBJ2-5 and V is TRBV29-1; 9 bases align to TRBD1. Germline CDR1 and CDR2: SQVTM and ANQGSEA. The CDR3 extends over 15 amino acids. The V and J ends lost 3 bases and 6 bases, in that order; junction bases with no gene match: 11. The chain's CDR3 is CSVDANRGRHQTQYF. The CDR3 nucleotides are TGCAGCGTTGACGCTAACAGGGGGCGGCATCAGACCCAGTACTTC.

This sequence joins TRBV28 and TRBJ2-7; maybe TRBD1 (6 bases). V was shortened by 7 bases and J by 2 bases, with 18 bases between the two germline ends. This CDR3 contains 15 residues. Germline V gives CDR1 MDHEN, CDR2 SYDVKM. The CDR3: CASMFGQGIPYEQYF. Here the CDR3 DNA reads TGTGCCAGCATGTTCGGGCAGGGGATTCCCTACGAGCAGTACTTC.

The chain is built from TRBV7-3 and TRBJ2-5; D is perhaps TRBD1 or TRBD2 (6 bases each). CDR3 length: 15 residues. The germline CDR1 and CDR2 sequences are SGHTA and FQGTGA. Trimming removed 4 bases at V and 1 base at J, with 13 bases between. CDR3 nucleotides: TGTGCCAGCAGCTCAAACGGGGGCCCCCAAGAGACCCAGTACTTC. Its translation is CASSSNGGPQETQYF.

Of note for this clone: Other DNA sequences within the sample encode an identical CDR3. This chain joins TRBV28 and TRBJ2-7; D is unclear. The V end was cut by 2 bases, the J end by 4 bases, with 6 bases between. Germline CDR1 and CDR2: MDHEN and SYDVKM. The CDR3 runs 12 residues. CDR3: CASSLIGYEQYF. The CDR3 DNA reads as TGTGCCAGCAGTTTAATTGGGTACGAGCAGTACTTC.

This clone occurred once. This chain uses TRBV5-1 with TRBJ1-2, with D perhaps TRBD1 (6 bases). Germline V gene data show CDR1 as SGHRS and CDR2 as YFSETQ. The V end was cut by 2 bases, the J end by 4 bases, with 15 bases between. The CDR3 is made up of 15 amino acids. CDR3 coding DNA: TGCGCCAGCAGCTTTGGTACGAGACAGGCCTATGGCTACACCTTC. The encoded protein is CASSFGTRQAYGYTF.

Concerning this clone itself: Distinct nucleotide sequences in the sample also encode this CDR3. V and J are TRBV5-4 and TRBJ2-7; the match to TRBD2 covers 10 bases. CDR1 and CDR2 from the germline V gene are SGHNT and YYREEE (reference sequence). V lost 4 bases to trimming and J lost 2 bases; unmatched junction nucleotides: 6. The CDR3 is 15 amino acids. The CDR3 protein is CASSPLAGVPYEQYF. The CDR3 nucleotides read TGTGCCAGCAGCCCCCTAGCGGGAGTTCCCTACGAGCAGTACTTC. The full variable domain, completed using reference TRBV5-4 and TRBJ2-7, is ETGVTQSPTHLIKTRGQQVTLRCSSQSGHNTVSWYQQALGQGPQFIFQYYREEENGRGNFPPRFSGLQFPNYSSELNVNALELDDSALYLCASSPLAGVPYEQYFGPGTRLTVT.

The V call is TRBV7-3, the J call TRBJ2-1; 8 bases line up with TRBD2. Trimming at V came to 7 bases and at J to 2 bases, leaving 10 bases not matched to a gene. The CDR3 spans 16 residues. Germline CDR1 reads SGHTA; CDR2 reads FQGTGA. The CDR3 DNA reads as TGTGCCAGCACCTACTCTGGGGGACTAGCCTACAATGAGCAGTTCTTC. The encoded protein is CASTYSGGLAYNEQFF.